The rows below give T cell receptor beta chains drawn from one sample of a study of cytomegalovirus exposure and HLA in healthy donors. Assay used: immunoSEQ multiplex PCR; TCRdb lists only in-frame clones, some missing. The data show over 200,000 clones, around 90% seen once. The sample was PBMCs. These receptors were obtained from a woman between 18 and 30 years old in good health and CMV-seropositive. Each CDR3 is given with its conserved first and last residue. A D gene is named only where the DNA matches it firmly. Expanded clones are given a class, and other clones once, few, many or no size at all.

TRBV15,TRBD1,.,TRBJ1-1,CATSPRDRVTAEAFF,TGTGCCACCAGCCCAAGGGACAGGGTAACGGCTGAAGCTTTCTTT
TRBV6-1,.,.,TRBJ2-7,CASSEELRREQYF,TGTGCCAGCAGTGAAGAACTGAGGAGAGAGCAGTACTTC
TRBV19,TRBD2,.,TRBJ2-3,CATMTSGTNTDTQYF,TGTGCCACCATGACTAGCGGGACGAATACAGATACGCAGTATTTT
TRBV19,TRBD1,.,TRBJ1-5,CASSIAGQGNQPQHF,TGTGCCAGTAGTATAGCCGGACAGGGGAATCAGCCCCAGCATTTT
TRBV7-2,.,.,TRBJ2-1,CASSRGVGTLSEQFF,TGTGCCAGCAGCCGAGGGGTAGGGACTTTAAGTGAGCAGTTCTTC
TRBV7-9,.,.,TRBJ2-1,CASSSPRGPLNEQFF,TGTGCCAGCTCCTCCCCGCGGGGGCCGCTCAATGAGCAGTTCTTC
TRBV19,TRBD1,.,TRBJ2-7,CASSADRGLDEQYF,TGTGCCAGTAGTGCAGACAGGGGGCTGGACGAGCAGTACTTC
TRBV4-2,TRBD1,.,TRBJ1-1,CASSPRGGVEAFF,TGTGCCAGCAGCCCAAGAGGGGGCGTTGAAGCTTTCTTT
TRBV30,.,.,TRBJ1-2,CAWSVEANYGYTF,TGTGCCTGGAGTGTGGAGGCAAACTATGGCTACACCTTC
TRBV28,.,.,TRBJ1-2,CASSTPGLNGYTF,TGTGCCAGCAGTACACCGGGTTTAAATGGCTACACCTTC
TRBV29-1,.,.,TRBJ2-1,CSVEDYLATSSYNEQFF,TGCAGCGTTGAAGATTACCTAGCTACCAGCTCCTACAATGAGCAGTTCTTC
TRBV6-5,TRBD1,.,TRBJ1-1,CASSSPQGARPEAFF,TGTGCCAGCAGTTCACCCCAGGGGGCCCGCCCTGAAGCTTTCTTT
TRBV9,TRBD2,.,TRBJ2-1,CASSVRLAGGTFTYNEQFF,TGTGCCAGCAGCGTTAGACTAGCGGGAGGAACCTTTACCTACAATGAGCAGTTCTTC
TRBV5-6,.,.,TRBJ1-1,CASSLVSAPIQSSTEAFF,TGTGCCAGCAGCTTGGTGTCAGCGCCTATCCAAAGTAGCACTGAAGCTTTCTTT
TRBV6-5,.,few,TRBJ2-7,CASTSGLETYEQYF,TGTGCCAGCACCTCGGGACTGGAAACCTACGAGCAGTACTTC
TRBV5-5,TRBD2,.,TRBJ2-1,CASSQTSGISSVEQFF,TGTGCCAGCAGCCAGACTAGCGGGATTTCCTCGGTTGAGCAGTTCTTC
TRBV5-1,.,.,TRBJ2-1,CASSRRSGEANEQFF,TGCGCCAGCAGCCGGAGGAGCGGCGAGGCCAATGAGCAGTTCTTC
TRBV12-5,TRBD2,.,TRBJ2-3,CASGLISGRLSTQYF,TGTGCTAGTGGTTTGATAAGCGGGAGGTTGTCTACGCAGTATTTT
TRBV28,.,.,TRBJ1-1,CASSKLQSMNTEAFF,TGTGCCAGCAGTAAATTACAGTCTATGAACACTGAAGCTTTCTTT
TRBV5-1,TRBD1,.,TRBJ2-7,CASSRTGTGGSREQYF,TGCGCCAGCAGCCGGACGGGGACAGGGGGGTCTCGGGAGCAGTACTTC
TRBV9,.,once,TRBJ2-3,CASSALDLASSGFLMDTQYF,TGTGCCAGCAGCGCCCTCGATCTAGCCTCGAGCGGATTCCTCATGGATACGCAGTATTTT
TRBV11-1,.,.,TRBJ2-7,CASSPHARNYEQYF,TGTGCCAGCAGCCCCCACGCCAGGAACTACGAGCAGTACTTC
TRBV18,.,.,TRBJ1-5,CASSPRQGYNQPQHF,TGTGCCAGCTCACCACGTCAGGGCTACAATCAGCCCCAGCATTTT
TRBV4-2,.,.,TRBJ2-5,CASSQDLRLNTGETQYF,TGTGCCAGCAGCCAAGATCTCAGACTCAATACCGGGGAGACCCAGTACTTC
TRBV6-5,.,.,TRBJ2-2,CASSATGTGELFF,TGTGCCAGCAGCGCCACAGGGACCGGGGAGCTGTTTTTT
TRBV4-1,.,once,TRBJ2-7,CASSQEKFPDEQYF,TGCGCCAGCAGCCAAGAGAAGTTTCCGGACGAGCAGTACTTC
TRBV7-8,TRBD2,.,TRBJ2-7,CASSLVASGTSYEQYF,TGTGCCAGCAGCTTAGTCGCTAGCGGGACGTCTTACGAGCAGTACTTC
TRBV6-1,.,.,TRBJ1-5,CASSEWGGNQPQHF,TGTGCCAGCAGTGAATGGGGGGGTAATCAGCCCCAGCATTTT